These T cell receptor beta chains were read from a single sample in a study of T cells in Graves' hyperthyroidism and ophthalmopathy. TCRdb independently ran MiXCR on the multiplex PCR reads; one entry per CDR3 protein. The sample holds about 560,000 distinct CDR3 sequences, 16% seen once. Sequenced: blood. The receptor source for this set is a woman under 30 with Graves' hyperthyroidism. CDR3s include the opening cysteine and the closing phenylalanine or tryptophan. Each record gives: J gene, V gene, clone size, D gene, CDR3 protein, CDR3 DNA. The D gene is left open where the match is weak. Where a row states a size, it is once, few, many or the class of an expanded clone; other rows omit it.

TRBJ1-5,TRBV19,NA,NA,CASSIDIRGAVQPQHF,TGTGCCAGTAGTATAGATATTCGGGGGGCTGTGCAGCCCCAGCATTTT
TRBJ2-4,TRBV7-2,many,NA,CASSLGVVGNIQYF,TGTGCCAGCAGCTTAGGGGTAGTAGGAAACATTCAGTACTTC
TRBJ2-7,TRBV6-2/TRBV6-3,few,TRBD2,CASSYPGAGEYEQYF,TGTGCCAGCAGTTACCCGGGAGCGGGGGAGTACGAGCAGTACTTC
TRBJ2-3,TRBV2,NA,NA,CAGSPGGGTDTQYF,TGTGCCGGCAGTCCTGGGGGTGGCACAGATACGCAGTATTTT
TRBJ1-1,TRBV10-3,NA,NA,CATGQNTEAFF,TGTGCCACCGGACAGAACACTGAAGCTTTCTTT
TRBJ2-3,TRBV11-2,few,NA,CASSLGRGETDTQYF,TGTGCCAGCAGCTTGGGGAGAGGGGAGACAGATACGCAGTATTTT
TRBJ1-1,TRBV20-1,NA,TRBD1,CSARDGDRGGTEAFF,TGCAGTGCTAGAGATGGGGACAGGGGCGGCACTGAAGCTTTCTTT
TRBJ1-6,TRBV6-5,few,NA,CASSYRLGEGSPLHF,TGTGCCAGCAGTTATAGACTGGGCGAGGGTTCACCCCTCCACTTT
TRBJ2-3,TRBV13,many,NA,CASSPSGSSTDTQYF,TGTGCCAGCAGCCCTTCCGGGAGTAGCACAGATACGCAGTATTTT
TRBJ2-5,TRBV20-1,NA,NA,CSAMGLLGAQYF,TGCAGTGCCATGGGACTTCTGGGGGCCCAGTACTTC
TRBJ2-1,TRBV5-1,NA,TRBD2,CASRPGTSGGALEQFF,TGCGCCAGCAGACCTGGGACTAGCGGGGGGGCCCTGGAGCAGTTCTTC
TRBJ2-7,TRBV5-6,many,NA,CASSFRGHRNSYEQYF,TGTGCCAGCAGCTTCCGAGGACACCGAAACTCCTACGAGCAGTACTTC
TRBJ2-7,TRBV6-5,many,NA,CASSYSQAYEQYF,TGTGCCAGCAGTTACTCTCAAGCCTACGAGCAGTACTTC
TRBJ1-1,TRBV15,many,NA,CATSRVREGDTEAFF,TGTGCCACCAGCAGAGTTCGAGAGGGGGACACTGAAGCTTTCTTT
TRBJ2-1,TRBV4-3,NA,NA,CASSQGIGGEVYNEQFF,TGCGCCAGCAGCCAAGGGATAGGAGGGGAGGTCTACAATGAGCAGTTCTTC
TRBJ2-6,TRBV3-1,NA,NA,CASSQVGSGANVLTF,TGTGCCAGCAGCCAAGTTGGGTCCGGGGCCAACGTCCTGACTTTC
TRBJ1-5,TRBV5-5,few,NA,CASSFEVGLKPQHF,TGTGCCAGCAGCTTTGAAGTAGGTCTAAAGCCCCAGCATTTT